Shown below are 27 T cell receptor beta chains from a single sample sequenced in a study of cytomegalovirus exposure and HLA in healthy donors. Primers for the PCR totalled 60 Vbeta and 13 Jbeta. The method was immunoSEQ multiplex PCR; TCRdb's version includes in-frame clones alone and lacks a portion of them. The sample includes fewer than 200,000 clones, more than 80% of them seen just once. The sample taken for sequencing was PBMCs. The receptors derive from a woman younger than 30 in good health and CMV-seropositive.

This clone has a handful of counts. This sequence joins TRBV29-1 and TRBJ2-5, with 7 bases fitting TRBD1. Germline-derived CDR1 and CDR2 are SQVTM and ANQGSEA. The CDR3 consists of 14 residues. Trimming removed 7 bases from V and 5 bases from J; junction bases left unmatched: 13. The CDR3, as DNA: TGCAGCGCCTCCCCGACAGGGAGTGGGGAGACCCAGTACTTC. Protein: CSASPTGSGETQYF.

The V and J genes are TRBV5-1 and TRBJ1-2, with TRBD1 matching over 10 bases. Trimming removed 2 bases from V and 1 base from J; junction bases left unmatched: 8. Germline CDR1 is SGHRS and CDR2 is YFSETQ. This CDR3 region has 17 residues. CDR3 region: CASSLATGGVRNYGYTF. CDR3 nucleotides: TGCGCCAGCAGCTTAGCGACAGGGGGCGTCCGTAACTATGGCTACACCTTC.

The chain couples TRBV1 to TRBJ1-5. TRBV1 is flagged as a pseudogene. The CDR3 contains 19 residues. The CDR3 loop is CTSSQERVAREVIGQPQHF. CDR3 nucleotide sequence: TGCACCAGCAGCCAAGAGAGGGTAGCGAGGGAAGTAATAGGTCAGCCCCAGCATTTT.

CDR3 region: CASRLRDRPHPRELFF. The DNA of the CDR3 is TGTGCAAGTCGCTTACGGGACAGGCCTCATCCTCGGGAGCTGTTTTTT. The J gene is TRBJ2-2, the V gene TRBV12-2; the D call of TRBD1 is as the table states it, not checked on the DNA. TRBV12-2 represents a pseudogene. The length of the CDR3 is 16 residues.

In this sample, this clone turned up once. The chain links TRBV2 to TRBJ2-6, with TRBD2 matching 9 bases. Germline assignment: CDR1 SNHLY and CDR2 FYNNEI. J gave up 5 bases and V 5 bases, and 10 bases lay outside the gene matches. The CDR3 has 17 residues. CDR3 nucleotides: TGTGCCAGCAGTCAAACTAGCGGGTATCTTAGGGCCAACGTCCTGACTTTC. Translation gives CASSQTSGYLRANVLTF. The whole variable domain, remainder taken from reference TRBV2 and TRBJ2-6, is EPEVTQTPSHQVTQMGQEVILRCVPISNHLYFYWYRQILGQKVEFLVSFYNNEISEKSEIFDDQFSVERPDGSNFTLKIRSTKLEDSAMYFCASSQTSGYLRANVLTFGAGSRLTVL.

The CDR3 DNA follows: TGTGCCAGCAGCTTGGCGTCCCAAGAGACCCAGTACTTC. Residues: CASSLASQETQYF. The chain is built from TRBV5-6 and TRBJ2-5; D unresolved. The CDR3 loop spans 13 amino acids. Trimming removed 0 bases from V and 1 base from J, with 4 bases in between. Germline lookup yields CDR1 SGHDT and CDR2 YYEEEE.

In the case of this clone: One end of the junction fails to match germline, which may point to a read error. Written as DNA, the CDR3 is TGTGCTAGCAGCTTACTAGCGGGGGGGCCCGATGAGCAGTTCTTC. Protein sequence: CASSLLAGGPDEQFF. The rearrangement joins TRBV7-7 to TRBJ2-1; 13 bases line up with TRBD2. Germline CDR1 reads SSHAT; CDR2 reads FNYEAQ (reference sequence). This CDR3 has 15 amino acids.

The DNA for the CDR3 is TGTGCCAGCAGCAAGCAAACAGGGTCTGGAAACACCATATATTTT. The encoded protein is CASSKQTGSGNTIYF. This chain joins TRBV9 and TRBJ1-3, with D possibly being TRBD1 (6 bases). V lost 4 bases, J lost 1 base, and 12 bases lay in between. CDR1 and CDR2 (germline): SGDLS, YYNGEE. This CDR3 has 15 amino acids.

The chain joins TRBV7-2 to TRBJ2-7, with D possibly TRBD2 on 5 matching bases. V was trimmed by 5 bases and J by 5 bases, leaving 10 bases between them. The CDR3 has 12 amino acids. Per the germline V gene, CDR1 is SGHTA and CDR2 is FQGNSA. The CDR3 region is CASSREPNEQYF. The CDR3 bases are TGTGCCAGCAGCCGGGAACCGAACGAGCAGTACTTC.

Only a few counts were recorded for this clone. This sequence joins TRBV29-1 and TRBJ1-2; unclear D gene. CDR3 size: 14 residues. From germline, CDR1 is SQVTM and CDR2 ANQGSEA. Trimming stripped 4 bases from V and 6 bases from J, with 18 bases between. CDR3 nucleotide sequence: TGCAGCGTTGGCCGGAGGGAGGGATTTAATGGCTACACCTTC. Amino acids: CSVGRREGFNGYTF. Full variable domain (rest looked up from reference TRBV29-1 and TRBJ1-2): SAVISQKPSRDICQRGTSLTIQCQVDSQVTMMFWYRQQPGQSLTLIATANQGSEATYESGFVIDKFPISRPNLTFSTLTVSNMSPEDSSIYLCSVGRREGFNGYTFGSGTRLTVV.

This sequence joins TRBV5-1 and TRBJ2-2; 9 positions agree with TRBD1. J lost 4 bases, V lost 0 bases, and 4 bases had no gene match. Germline lookup yields CDR1 SGHRS and CDR2 YFSETQ. The CDR3 runs 16 residues. The CDR3 protein is CASSLGDRAFTGELFF. The CDR3 coding sequence is TGCGCCAGCAGCTTGGGGGACAGGGCTTTCACCGGGGAGCTGTTTTTT.

The CDR3 nucleotides read TGTGCCAGTAGTATAGGACAGGCGATTGGGCCCCAGCATTTT. Residues: CASSIGQAIGPQHF. This rearrangement joins TRBV19 to TRBJ1-5; D possibly corresponds to TRBD1 (6 bases). This CDR3 contains 14 residues. The germline V gene encodes CDR1 LNHDA and CDR2 SQIVND (reference sequence). V was clipped by 1 base and J by 9 bases, with 13 bases between them.

This chain links TRBV13 with TRBJ1-4; D remains unclear. There are 11 residues in the CDR3. CDR1 is PRHDT, CDR2 FYEKMQ, per germline (reference sequence). The V gene lost 2 bases and the J gene lost 8 bases, with 3 bases spanning the gap. The CDR3 nucleotides read TGTGCCAGCAGCTTAAGCGAAAAACTGTTTTTT. Its protein product is CASSLSEKLFF. The variable domain in full, with the rest retrieved from reference TRBV13 and TRBJ1-4, is AAGVIQSPRHLIKEKRETATLKCYPIPRHDTVYWYQQGPGQDPQFLISFYEKMQSDKGSIPDRFSAQQFSDYHSELNMSSLELGDSALYFCASSLSEKLFFGSGTQLSVL.

This clone showed up just once. The V gene is TRBV18, the J gene TRBJ1-1; D might be TRBD1 (6 bases). Germline CDR1 KGHSH, CDR2 LQKENI. Trimming removed 4 bases at V and 0 bases at J, with 18 bases between. This CDR3 has 17 amino acids. Written as DNA, the CDR3 is TGTGCCAGCTCACTCACCGGGGACAACGAAATGAACACTGAAGCTTTCTTT. Amino acids: CASSLTGDNEMNTEAFF.

The chain has TRBV6-4 and TRBJ1-6; 8 positions match TRBD1. The V segment lost 6 bases and the J segment 8 bases; nucleotides outside the gene matches: 12. Germline V gene sequence: CDR1 MRHNA, CDR2 SNTAGT. The CDR3 runs to 16 residues. In DNA, the CDR3 is TGTGCCAGCAGCCGGCGACAGGGGATGTTTGATTCACCCCTCCACTTT. Protein sequence: CASSRRQGMFDSPLHF.

V gene TRBV7-8 combines with J gene TRBJ2-3; 7 nucleotides agree with TRBD2. Germline lookup yields CDR1 SGHVS and CDR2 FQNEAQ. After removal of 4 bases from V and 0 bases from J, the junction contained 7 bases not matched to a gene. The CDR3 loop spans 16 amino acids. CDR3 region: CASSSDRAGSTDTQYF. For the CDR3, the DNA is TGTGCCAGCAGCTCGGACCGAGCGGGGAGCACAGATACGCAGTATTTT.

The chain uses TRBV5-6 and TRBJ2-2; 12 bases fit TRBD1. V shed 4 bases and J 5 bases; nucleotides not matched to a gene: 3. The CDR3 extends over 15 amino acids. The V gene's germline CDR1 is SGHDT and CDR2 YYEEEE. The CDR3 nucleotides are TGTGCCAGCAGCGGGGACAGGGGGCGTACCGGGGAGCTGTTTTTT. It encodes CASSGDRGRTGELFF.

The rearrangement joins TRBV13 to TRBJ2-1; no firm D call. Germline loops: CDR1 PRHDT, CDR2 FYEKMQ (reference sequence). Trimming removed 2 bases at V and 6 bases at J, with 5 bases between. CDR3 length: 12 amino acids. As DNA, the CDR3 is TGTGCCAGCAGCTTAACTGTCAATGAGCAGTTCTTC. This translates into CASSLTVNEQFF.

As DNA, the CDR3 is TGTGCCAGCAGCGGATTCGGACAGGCTGGAACTACGAACACCGGGGAGCTGTTTTTT. Translation: CASSGFGQAGTTNTGELFF. The gene calls are TRBV7-9 and TRBJ2-2; 7 bases agree with TRBD1. Trimming at V came to 5 bases and at J to 0 bases, leaving 15 bases not matched to a gene. Germline-derived CDR1 and CDR2 are SEHNR and FQNEAQ (reference sequence). The CDR3 totals 19 residues.

The chain uses TRBV6-6 and TRBJ2-1, with 9 nucleotides matching TRBD2. With 7 bases clipped from V and 8 bases from J, the junction kept 9 bases outside the gene matches. From germline, CDR1 is MNHNY and CDR2 SVGAGI (reference sequence). CDR3 size: 14 residues. CDR3 sequence (DNA): TGTGCCAGCACTGGACTAGCGTATTTTGATGAGCAGTTCTTC. The encoded protein is CASTGLAYFDEQFF.

The J gene is TRBJ1-5, the V gene TRBV4-3, with a tentative D call TRBD1 (5 bases). The CDR3 runs to 15 residues. Germline CDR1 reads LGHNA; CDR2 reads YSLEER. Trimming removed 4 bases at V and 2 bases at J, with 12 bases between. The CDR3 sequence: CASSPRRGGNQPQHF. In DNA form, the CDR3 reads TGCGCCAGCAGCCCCAGGCGGGGGGGCAATCAGCCCCAGCATTTT.

This clone was seen a single time. The rearrangement links TRBV28 to TRBJ2-7, with 7 bases lining up with TRBD1. Per germline, CDR1 MDHEN and CDR2 SYDVKM. The CDR3 spans 16 residues. Trimming removed 7 bases from V and 3 bases from J; junction bases left unmatched: 15. Here the CDR3 reads CASTLNTGTASYEQYF. CDR3 nucleotide sequence: TGTGCCAGCACTCTCAACACCGGGACAGCGAGCTACGAGCAGTACTTC.

The chain employs TRBV2 and TRBJ2-7, with 10 positions matching TRBD1. Trimming took 6 bases from V and 6 from J; bases not matched to a gene: 8. CDR3 size: 14 residues. The germline CDR1 and CDR2 sequences are SNHLY and FYNNEI. The CDR3 nucleotides read TGTGCCAGCAGACCGGGACAGGGGCCCTTCGAGCAGTACTTC. It encodes CASRPGQGPFEQYF.

The chain is built from TRBV5-4 and TRBJ2-3; TRBD2 agrees at 10 bases. Trimming at V came to 4 bases and at J to 6 bases, leaving 8 bases not matched to a gene. Looked up from germline, CDR1 is SGHNT and CDR2 is YYREEE (reference sequence). CDR3 length equals 15 residues. The CDR3: CASSAGLAGGDTQYF. The CDR3 coding sequence is TGTGCCAGCAGCGCCGGTTTAGCGGGGGGCGATACGCAGTATTTT.

The rearrangement uses TRBV10-3 and TRBJ1-2; TRBD1 matches at 7 bases. The CDR3 runs to 15 residues. Germline CDR1 ENHRY, CDR2 SYGVKD. The ends lost 4 bases at V and 4 bases at J; junction bases unmatched: 9. The CDR3 DNA follows: TGTGCCATCAGTGGGCAAACAGGGGAGTCCTATGGCTACACCTTC. Amino acid sequence: CAISGQTGESYGYTF.

The chain is built from TRBV15 and TRBJ2-5, with D tentatively TRBD2 (5 bases). Germline CDR1 is LNHNV and CDR2 is YYDKDF (reference sequence). The CDR3 length is 13 residues. The germline V and J ends were trimmed by 0 bases and 7 bases, with 9 bases remaining between them. CDR3 loop: CATSRDRRGTQYF. DNA for the CDR3: TGTGCCACCAGCAGAGATCGTCGGGGGACCCAGTACTTC.

The chain recombines TRBV11-2 with TRBJ1-2; 7 bases align to TRBD1. J was trimmed by 1 base and V by 2 bases; bases with no gene match: 13. CDR3 size: 18 residues. Germline V gives CDR1 SGHAT, CDR2 FQNNGV. The CDR3 protein is CASSLYSTGTEDNYGYTF. Here the CDR3 DNA reads TGTGCCAGCAGCTTATACAGCACCGGGACAGAAGATAACTATGGCTACACCTTC.